This TCR beta chain was identified during a study of blood T cell repertoires in COVID-19. Repertoires were generated with immunoSEQ multiplex PCR, while TCRdb's copy carries only in-frame clones and drops some. The sample includes some 56,000 clones, about four fifths of them seen just once. The CDR3 totals 15 residues. V dropped 3 bases and J dropped 5 bases, with 14 bases sitting between them. Germline V gene sequence: CDR1 KGHDR, CDR2 SFDVKD. Material for sequencing was peripheral blood. This chain joins TRBV24-1 and TRBJ2-3, with D possibly being TRBD2 (7 bases). This receptor was identified in a man older than 75 with COVID-19, enrolled during active disease. CDR3 coding DNA: TGTGCCACCAGTGATGGAGGGGAGGGGGGAGATACGCAGTATTTT. Its translation: CATSDGGEGGDTQYF.